This T cell receptor (beta chain) came from a study of shared clonotypes between healthy human individuals (TCRdb year 2020). A note on the overall study: The cohort included three men and a couple of women between 18 and 49 years of age. To increase sequencing depth and limit assay-specific biases, TCR repertoire library preparation and sequencing were carried out by different laboratories using diverse techniques. For each donor, three plates each were used for CD4 naive and CD4 memory, two plates were used for CD8 naive, and one plate was used for CD8 memory. Between about 0.85 and 9.5 billion PBMCs per donor were obtained by leukapheresis. Blood TCR repertoires of roughly five healthy adults were deeply sequenced to estimate repertoire size and the extent of clonotype sharing between individuals. The paper as a whole reports these results and caveats: Pairwise subsampling indicated that sequencing depth was expected to affect the degree of clonotype sharing among donors. The small number of donors limited the genetic and exposure-history diversity represented. Naive subsets generally had larger estimated clonotype richness than memory subsets. Sampling was restricted to blood, and TCR repertoires in tissues likely differ from the TCR repertoires found in blood. Sharing across a few donors was observed for 4.5% to 6.5% of naive CD4, under 4% of naive CD8, about 2.3% of memory CD4, and roughly 0.4% of memory CD8 clonotypes. Compared with non-shared clonotypes, the clonotypes found in all four sorted-subset donors had higher generation probabilities. Even with the large sequencing depth, rarefaction of the sorted-subset datasets indicated that sequencing was incomplete.

The germline V gene specifies SGHRS as CDR1 and YFSETQ as CDR2. The CDR3 numbers 15 residues from cysteine through phenylalanine. Only CDR3 DNA remains: 45 bases, in frame from the first base. Relative to germline, V is missing 0 bases and J is missing 0 bases, with 2 bases of the junction outside any gene match. As for this clone: Its antigen remains undetermined. No quality values exist for individual bases; no much larger clone is one base distant. The sample contains more than one DNA sequence encoding this CDR3.

Healthy HIV-negative adults with no recently reported acute infections or vaccinations were included as donors. Every donor was a Caucasian adult residing in Nashville, Tennessee, USA. CD4+ T cells were enriched through magnetic negative selection, after which naive cells were positively selected on CD45RA and the remaining negative fraction served as the memory subset. Blood was obtained by leukapheresis, after which PBMCs were separated by Ficoll-Histopaque density gradient centrifugation and cryopreserved in liquid nitrogen vapor phase. Analytical flow cytometry was used to check the purity and quantity of every magnetically sorted T cell population. Genomic DNA was isolated from every sorted fraction and measured by UV absorbance on a Nanodrop 2000c. Using the deep immunoSEQ assay, multiplex PCR amplified TCR CDR3 regions from genomic DNA. Extracted genomic DNA from each cell subset was spread evenly across all wells of several immunoSEQ 96-well plates, with each plate serving as a replicate. Each replicate PCR for sorted subsets received about 0.2 ug genomic DNA, equal to about 30,000 T cell genomes. The purified libraries were quantified using a Qubit 3.0 fluorometer, sized with a Bioanalyzer 2100, and then quantified again using the KAPA Library Quantification kit. A separate single-read 150-cycle Illumina NextSeq 550 flow cell was used to sequence each immunoSEQ 96-well plate. As for how the authors treated the data: Because the immunoSEQ output included only junctional sequences and no quality scores, the filtering could not be the same as the filtering used for full-length reads. Sequences were annotated with PyIR, a Python wrapper for IgBLAST v1.9, and V/J genes and CDR3 were assigned using IMGT germline references. Reads were removed for weak V/J assignments (E-value above 1e-6), missing CDR3, stop codons, out-of-frame junctions, or ambiguous translated residues. V3J clonotypes were defined as sequences sharing the same inferred V gene, J gene, and CDR3 amino acid sequence. The percentage overlap between two repertoires was calculated by dividing the number of shared unique clonotypes by the size of the smaller repertoire. Richness of each repertoire was evaluated using RTK rarefaction, the Chao1 estimator, and Recon v2.1 estimates of unobserved clonotypes. For all TCRbeta clonotypes obtained by the gDNA method from a few donors, generation probabilities were computed with OLGA. TCRdb stores this immuneACCESS table with in-frame sequences only. Part of the clones is absent; in the studies checked, under half of the shortfall reflects unresolved V genes, and no reason is known for the rest. That table is the source of V, J and clone size, and D and trimming were worked out from the DNA. The sample table contains about 1 million clones; only one count was recorded for 60% to 80% of them. The ten largest clones capture roughly 1.5% of the sample.

The sample taken for sequencing was memory CD4+ T cells sorted from blood. According to the study, the label for this sample's cell subset or site signals: CD45RA-negative fraction. This chain joins TRBV5-1 to TRBJ2-5; TRBD2 aligns with 7 central bases. The TCR comes from a man younger than 30 in good health. The CDR3 here reads CASSLAAGDQETQYF. The DNA sequence reads TGCGCCAGCAGCTTGGCGGCGGGGGACCAAGAGACCCAGTACTTC.